This TCR beta chain comes out of a study of T cell clonotyping in hematopoietic cell transplantation. Across the study: Recipients' pretransplant samples followed cytoreduction.

As for this clone: The antigen remains unidentified.

The CDR3 has 18 residues. The ends lost 4 bases at V and 5 bases at J; junction bases unmatched: 18. Germline CDR1 and CDR2: SGHTS and YDEGEE. Assay used: immunoSEQ multiplex PCR; TCRdb lists only in-frame clones, some missing. Of tens of thousands of clones listed, 90% to 97% are singletons. General study results and limits: CD4 and CD8 repertoire contributions could not be separated without sorting.

Time point meaning: recipient sample about 28 days before transplant, after cytoreduction. The sequence came from a woman aged 50 to 60 with acute myeloid leukemia. Some clones in this sample may be carry-over from other donors' samples. This sequence joins TRBV5-8 and TRBJ2-5; 9 positions match TRBD1. Specimen: peripheral blood mononuclear cells, collected before stem cell transplant. CDR3 in DNA: TGTGCCAGCAGCCCTAACTATCACACAGGGGGCCTTGGGGAGACCCAGTACTTC. It specifies CASSPNYHTGGLGETQYF.